A single sample gave rise to the 18 T cell receptor beta chains below, sequenced in a study of cytomegalovirus exposure and HLA in healthy donors. PCR involved 60 Vbeta and 13 Jbeta primers. Using immunoSEQ multiplex PCR, the repertoire was profiled, and TCRdb retains in-frame clones only, with some absent. The table lists around 180,000 clones, about four fifths of them singletons, with less than 2% in the top ten. Sequenced sample: PBMCs. These receptors were obtained from a man aged 18 to 30 in good health and CMV-seronegative.

A single count supports this clone. This chain links TRBV5-4 with TRBJ2-5; TRBD2 matches 11 bases. Trimming cost V 4 bases and J 3 bases; bases outside gene matches: 2. This CDR3 is 14 amino acids long. The germline CDR1 and CDR2 sequences are SGHNT and YYREEE (reference sequence). CDR3: CASSQGLAEETQYF. The CDR3 region has the DNA TGTGCCAGCAGCCAGGGACTAGCGGAAGAGACCCAGTACTTC.

The chain combines TRBV5-4 with TRBJ2-5, with 10 bases fitting TRBD2. The CDR3 loop spans 18 amino acids. Trimming removed 0 bases from V and 4 bases from J; junction bases left unmatched: 12. Looked up from germline, CDR1 is SGHNT and CDR2 is YYREEE (reference sequence). CDR3 sequence (DNA): TGTGCCAGCAGCTTGGCGGCTGGGGCTAGCGGGAGTTTAGAGACCCAGTACTTC. Its translation is CASSLAAGASGSLETQYF.

The chain combines TRBV19 with TRBJ1-5; D gene ambiguous. V was cut by 6 bases and J by 7 bases, with 16 bases left in between. The CDR3 is 14 amino acids. CDR1 is LNHDA, CDR2 SQIVND, per germline (reference sequence). This CDR3 is CASSGPGSGQPQHF. The CDR3, as DNA: TGTGCCAGTAGCGGCCCGGGATCCGGGCAGCCCCAGCATTTT.

This chain connects TRBV19 to TRBJ2-1, with 10 nucleotides matching TRBD2. CDR1 LNHDA and CDR2 SQIVND come from the germline V gene (reference sequence). Unmatched junction bases numbered 18, after V lost 3 bases and J lost 7 bases. This CDR3 comprises 19 residues. This chain's CDR3 is CASSMTRSIAGGKTNEQFF. The CDR3 DNA reads TGTGCCAGTAGTATGACCCGGAGTATAGCGGGGGGTAAGACAAATGAGCAGTTCTTC.

The V call is TRBV29-1, the J call TRBJ2-5, with D possibly TRBD1 on 6 matching bases. The CDR3 loop spans 12 amino acids. Germline V CDR1 and CDR2: SQVTM, ANQGSEA. V was cut by 7 bases and J by 2 bases, with 11 bases left in between. In DNA form, the CDR3 reads TGCAGCGGCCAGGACAGTCAAGAGACCCAGTACTTC. Translation: CSGQDSQETQYF.

The chain has TRBV4-1 and TRBJ2-5; TRBD2 agrees at 11 bases. The CDR3 is made up of 17 amino acids. The germline gives CDR1 MGHRA, CDR2 YSYEKL. Germline trimming cut 0 bases from V and 2 bases from J; bases unmatched to any gene: 5. As DNA, the CDR3 is TGCGCCAGCAGCCAAGATGCGGCTAGCGGGAGGCAAGAGACCCAGTACTTC. Encoded protein: CASSQDAASGRQETQYF.

V gene TRBV2 combines with J gene TRBJ2-1; D possibly corresponds to TRBD1 (6 bases). Germline CDR1 SNHLY, CDR2 FYNNEI. CDR3 length: 16 residues. The V gene lost 6 bases and the J gene lost 1 base, with 16 bases spanning the gap. The CDR3, as DNA: TGTGCCAGCAGCCCGAGGGGGACCCGATCCTACAATGAGCAGTTCTTC. Translation gives CASSPRGTRSYNEQFF.

The rearrangement uses TRBV7-2 and TRBJ1-6, with TRBD1 matching over 7 bases. Germline V gene lookup returns CDR1 SGHTA and CDR2 FQGNSA. This CDR3 comprises 17 residues. V shed 7 bases, J shed 7 bases, and the junction held 16 bases outside the gene matches. This chain's CDR3 is CASTHKRQGNQNSPLHF. CDR3 sequence (DNA): TGTGCCAGCACCCATAAAAGACAGGGTAATCAAAATTCACCCCTCCACTTT.

A single count supports this clone. The gene calls are TRBV19 and TRBJ2-7; TRBD1 matches at 7 bases. V shed 3 bases and J 3 bases; nucleotides not matched to a gene: 5. CDR1 and CDR2 (germline): LNHDA, SQIVND (reference sequence). The CDR3 has 14 residues. CDR3 sequence reads: CASSIFRDSYEQYF. As DNA, the CDR3 is TGTGCCAGTAGTATCTTTAGGGACAGCTACGAGCAGTACTTC.

This chain links TRBV6-5 with TRBJ1-2; tentatively, D is TRBD1 (5 bases). CDR1 and CDR2 (germline): MNHEY, SVGAGI. V was shortened by 0 bases and J by 8 bases, with 13 bases between the two germline ends. This CDR3 contains 14 residues. The chain's CDR3 is CASSYSVGGWGYTF. The CDR3, as DNA: TGTGCCAGCAGTTACTCGGTGGGGGGATGGGGCTACACCTTC.

The chain joins TRBV10-1 to TRBJ2-5; 11 nucleotides match TRBD2. The CDR3 contains 16 residues. Trimming took 3 bases from V and 2 from J; bases not matched to a gene: 5. The V gene's germline CDR1 is WNHNN and CDR2 SYGVQD (reference sequence). CDR3 sequence reads: CASSDLAGGTQETQYF. The CDR3 bases are TGCGCCAGCAGTGACCTAGCGGGGGGAACGCAAGAGACCCAGTACTTC.

The sample holds one count of this clone. The chain links TRBV4-1 to TRBJ1-2; D gene ambiguous. The CDR3 loop spans 14 amino acids. The germline V gene has CDR1 MGHRA and CDR2 YSYEKL. V lost 0 bases and J 3 bases, leaving 8 bases between the germline ends. The CDR3 here is CASSQEATHYGYTF. The CDR3 nucleotides are TGCGCCAGCAGCCAAGAGGCCACACACTATGGCTACACCTTC.

J is TRBJ2-1 and V is TRBV15, with D maybe TRBD1 (5 bases). V shed 3 bases and J shed 7 bases, with 16 bases lying between them. The V gene's germline CDR1 is LNHNV and CDR2 YYDKDF (reference sequence). The CDR3 has 15 amino acids. CDR3 nucleotides: TGTGCCACCAGCAGGAGGCAGGGTGTAGGGAATGAGCAGTTCTTC. Protein: CATSRRQGVGNEQFF.

The chain joins TRBV6-4 to TRBJ2-5, with TRBD2 matching 8 bases. CDR1 MRHNA and CDR2 SNTAGT come from the germline V gene. After removal of 4 bases from V and 0 bases from J, the junction contained 4 bases not matched to a gene. This CDR3 contains 15 residues. The DNA for the CDR3 is TGTGCCAGCAGTGTGGTAGCGGGGTACCAAGAGACCCAGTACTTC. Its translation is CASSVVAGYQETQYF.

V gene TRBV28 combines with J gene TRBJ2-3, with D possibly matching TRBD1 (5 bases). The CDR3 is made up of 14 amino acids. The germline gives CDR1 MDHEN, CDR2 SYDVKM. V was cut by 3 bases and J by 1 base, with 8 bases left in between. CDR3 loop: CASSFQTGTDTQYF. DNA for the CDR3: TGTGCCAGCAGTTTCCAGACAGGCACAGATACGCAGTATTTT.

The V call is TRBV7-9, the J call TRBJ2-1, with 10 bases identical to TRBD2. Germline CDR1 and CDR2: SEHNR and FQNEAQ (reference sequence). Trimming at V came to 8 bases and at J to 7 bases, leaving 14 bases not matched to a gene. The CDR3 consists of 16 residues. CDR3 sequence (DNA): TGTGCCAGCGGGGCTAGCGGGAGTGTTGGTTGGAATGAGCAGTTCTTC. It encodes CASGASGSVGWNEQFF.

This chain connects TRBV28 to TRBJ1-3; 7 bases map to TRBD1. V lost 2 bases, J lost 3 bases, and 4 bases stayed unmatched. The CDR3 is made up of 15 amino acids. The germline gives CDR1 MDHEN, CDR2 SYDVKM. The CDR3: CASSLRTGVGNTIYF. The CDR3 nucleotides read TGTGCCAGCAGTTTAAGGACAGGTGTTGGAAACACCATATATTTT.

The rearrangement links TRBV30 to TRBJ1-1; tentative D call: TRBD1 (6 bases). Germline CDR1 reads GTSNPN; CDR2 reads SVGIG (reference sequence). The V and J ends lost 1 base and 6 bases respectively, with 9 bases between them. The CDR3 covers 12 residues. The CDR3 protein is CAWSGGLPEAFF. CDR3 nucleotide sequence: TGTGCCTGGAGTGGGGGGCTGCCTGAAGCTTTCTTT. The whole variable domain, filled in from reference TRBV30 and TRBJ1-1, reads SQTIHQWPATLVQPVGSPLSLECTVEGTSNPNLYWYRQAAGRGLQLLFYSVGIGQISSEVPQNLSASRPQDRQFILSSKKLLLSDSGFYLCAWSGGLPEAFFGQGTRLTVV.